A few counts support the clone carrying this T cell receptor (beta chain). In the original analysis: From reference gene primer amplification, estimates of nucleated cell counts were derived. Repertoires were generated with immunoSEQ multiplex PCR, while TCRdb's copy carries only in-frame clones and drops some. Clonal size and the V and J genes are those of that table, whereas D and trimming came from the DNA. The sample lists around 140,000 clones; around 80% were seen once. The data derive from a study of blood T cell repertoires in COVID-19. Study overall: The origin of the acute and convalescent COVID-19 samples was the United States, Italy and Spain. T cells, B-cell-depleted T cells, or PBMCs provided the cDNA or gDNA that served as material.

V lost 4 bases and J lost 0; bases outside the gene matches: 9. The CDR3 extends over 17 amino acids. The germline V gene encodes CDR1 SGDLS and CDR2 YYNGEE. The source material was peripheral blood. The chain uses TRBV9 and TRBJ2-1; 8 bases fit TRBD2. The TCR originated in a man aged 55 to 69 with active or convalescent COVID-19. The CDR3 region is CASSLGRGVLSYNEQFF. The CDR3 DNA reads TGTGCCAGCAGCTTGGGGCGGGGGGTTCTCTCCTACAATGAGCAGTTCTTC.